The clone carrying this TCR beta chain has only a few counts. The data belong to a study of T-cell memory formation after mild COVID-19. On the study more broadly: Largely donor-specific sequence clusters came from a couple of donors.

V lost 3 bases and J lost 12, with 18 bases in between. The CDR3 has 13 amino acids. Germline values: CDR1 MNHEY, CDR2 SMNVEV (reference sequence). TCRdb reprocessed the 5' RACE reads with MiXCR, giving one entry per CDR3 protein. The sample records hundreds of thousands of distinct CDR3 sequences, 15% to 20% being singletons. The sequenced sample was PBMCs or a T cell subset sorted from them (not recorded which). The clonotype comes from an adult woman who had mild COVID-19 (a few samples of this study predate the infection). Cell type and time point are not known. The gene calls are TRBV27 and TRBJ2-7; possible D gene TRBD1, 7 bases. This CDR3 is CASSLGGQLPWYF. In DNA, the CDR3 is TGTGCCAGCAGTTTGGGGGGACAGCTCCCGTGGTACTTC.